These T cell receptor beta chains were read from a single sample in a study of blood T cell repertoires in COVID-19. Data came from immunoSEQ multiplex PCR; TCRdb stores just in-frame clones and leaves some out. In the table there are about 230,000 clones, under 90% of which are singletons. The sequenced material came from peripheral blood. The receptor source for this set is a man aged 45-65 years with COVID-19, enrolled during active disease. The CDR3 runs from the conserved cysteine through the conserved F or W.

v_call,j_call,cdr3_aa
TRBV18,TRBJ2-3,CASSPKGTEFYTQYF
TRBV5-1,TRBJ2-5,CASRGPRDYQETQYF
TRBV5-6,TRBJ2-6,CASTPGGFSGANVLTF
TRBV18,TRBJ2-3,CASSPPTRILTDTQYF
TRBV12-3/TRBV12-4,TRBJ1-2,CASRQGDYGYTF
TRBV19,TRBJ2-2,CASMAKTGVGTGELFF
TRBV14,TRBJ1-1,CASSQVRGNTEAFF
TRBV5-1,TRBJ1-1,CASSRDGTGKYTEAFF
TRBV6-6,TRBJ2-7,CASRDGDISYEQYF
TRBV7-3,TRBJ2-3,CASSPRGTGGSDTQYF
TRBV24-1,TRBJ2-3,CATSEKGLAGGLTDTQYF
TRBV23-1,TRBJ2-7,CASSQSWLAGGPGQYF
TRBV18,TRBJ1-2,CASSPQPGGAHGYTF
TRBV18,TRBJ2-1,CASSPTDASSYNEQFF
TRBV3-1/TRBV3-2,TRBJ2-3,CASSGQTSGKSTDTQYF
TRBV10-3,TRBJ2-5,CAISARQGAETQYF
TRBV7-9,TRBJ2-7,CASSFRQDYEQYF
TRBV7-9,TRBJ2-6,CASSPLPRTGDGANVLTF
TRBV24-1,TRBJ2-3,CATSAGISSTDTQYF
TRBV11-2,TRBJ2-5,CASSLVGTDQETQYF
TRBV27,TRBJ1-5,CASSLRSGLQGAGNQPQHF
TRBV7-7,TRBJ2-2,CASSLYPGTNTGELFF
TRBV6-1,TRBJ1-1,CASSENRNTEAFF
TRBV12-3/TRBV12-4,TRBJ2-7,CASSLTGFDEQYF
TRBV6-5,TRBJ2-7,CASSYSRWGDYEQYF
TRBV24-1,TRBJ2-2,CATSDPQADRFELFF
TRBV3-1/TRBV3-2,TRBJ2-7,CASSSGTVSYEQYF
TRBV19,TRBJ1-6,CASSIWGQTNSPLHF
TRBV28,TRBJ2-3,CASSKGTGTDTQYF
TRBV2,TRBJ1-1,CASSGGEIAEAFF
TRBV7-8,TRBJ2-7,CASSSRQGALTEQYF
TRBV24-1,TRBJ2-7,CATSETAPTSGRSSYEQYF
TRBV7-9,TRBJ1-2,CASSLLSAVPGYTF
TRBV18,TRBJ2-2,CASSPGLRFGELFF
TRBV2,TRBJ1-5,CASSGQGIGQPQHF
TRBV18,TRBJ2-3,CASSPAGLAGTSTDTQYF
TRBV6-1,TRBJ1-6,CASSEYSTGSNSPLHF
TRBV7-3,TRBJ2-2,CASSSRGGGSGELFF
TRBV30,TRBJ1-2,CAWSVQGGKDGYTF
TRBV5-1,TRBJ1-4,CASSLAPDRIYEKLFF
TRBV28,TRBJ1-2,CASSSGQGAVGYGYTF
TRBV5-6,TRBJ1-4,CASSQLYRTATNEKLFF
TRBV28,TRBJ2-2,CASSSRDRGLGELFF
TRBV19,TRBJ2-3,CASSSRLAEGTDTQYF
TRBV11-2,TRBJ2-7,CASRLLAGVGYEQYF
TRBV30,TRBJ2-2,CAWSETSRSKTGELFF
TRBV5-1,TRBJ2-7,CASSDVTGSAEQYF
TRBV5-1,TRBJ2-5,CASSLSRGLGETQYF
TRBV7-9,TRBJ2-5,CASSPPLRGPRSRETQYF
TRBV7-2,TRBJ2-7,CASSFFQGSYEQYF
TRBV11-2,TRBJ1-2,CASSLAHRNYGYTF
TRBV5-1,TRBJ2-7,CASSFGSPRSYEQYF
TRBV30,TRBJ1-1,CAWSVAGLESTEAFF
TRBV19,TRBJ1-2,CASNLGGANYGYTF
TRBV5-6,TRBJ2-5,CASSLTGIFGETQYF
TRBV6-2/TRBV6-3,TRBJ2-7,CASSPAGPSSYEQYF